The clone carrying this T cell receptor (beta chain) has just one count. About 0.45 to 1 ug RNA was reverse transcribed with random hexamers. One entry per CDR3 protein, called by TCRdb with MiXCR from the immunoSEQ multiplex PCR reads. This table has approximately 270,000 distinct CDR3 sequences, 80% to 95% appearing once. From blood CD8+ and CD4+ T cells, TCR beta sequences were generated. The authors negatively isolated CD8+ and CD4+ T cells and FACS-enriched TEMRA cells. V was pared by 7 bases and J by 7 bases, with 13 bases between. There are 12 residues in the CDR3. The data stem from a study of CD8 T cells in Susac syndrome.

The sequenced material came from CD4+ T cells from PBMCs. This chain connects TRBV12-3 or TRBV12-4 to TRBJ1-1; the D is unclear. This receptor was obtained from a human donor with multiple sclerosis. Written as DNA, the CDR3 is TGTGCCAGCACCCTTGGACGGAATGAAGCTTTCTTT. Translation: CASTLGRNEAFF.